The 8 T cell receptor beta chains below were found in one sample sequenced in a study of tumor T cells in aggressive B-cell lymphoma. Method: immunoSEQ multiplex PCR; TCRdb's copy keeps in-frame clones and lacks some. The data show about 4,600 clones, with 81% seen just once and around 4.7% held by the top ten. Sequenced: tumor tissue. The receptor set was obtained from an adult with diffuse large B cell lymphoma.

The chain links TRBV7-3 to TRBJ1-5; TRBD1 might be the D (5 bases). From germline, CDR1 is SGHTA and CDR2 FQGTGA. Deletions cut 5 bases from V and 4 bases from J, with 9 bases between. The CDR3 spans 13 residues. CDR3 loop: CASSRGGNQPQHF. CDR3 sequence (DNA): TGTGCCAGCAGCCGTGGGGGGAATCAGCCCCAGCATTTT.

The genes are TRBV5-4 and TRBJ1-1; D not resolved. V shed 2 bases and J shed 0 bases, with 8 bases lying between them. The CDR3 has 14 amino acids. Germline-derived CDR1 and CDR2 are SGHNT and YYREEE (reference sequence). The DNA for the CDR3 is TGTGCCAGCAGCTTCATGGGCGTGAACACTGAAGCTTTCTTT. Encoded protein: CASSFMGVNTEAFF.

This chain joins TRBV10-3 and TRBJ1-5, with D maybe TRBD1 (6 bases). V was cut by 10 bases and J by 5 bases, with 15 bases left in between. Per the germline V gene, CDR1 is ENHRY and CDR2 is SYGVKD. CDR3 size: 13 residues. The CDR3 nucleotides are TGTGCCACCCGGCCGGGGGGCCATCAGCCCCAGCATTTT. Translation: CATRPGGHQPQHF.

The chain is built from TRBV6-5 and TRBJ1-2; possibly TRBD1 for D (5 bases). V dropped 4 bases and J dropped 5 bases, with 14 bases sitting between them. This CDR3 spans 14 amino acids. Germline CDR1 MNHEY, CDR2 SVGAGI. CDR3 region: CASSSRWGEYGYTF. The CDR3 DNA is TGTGCCAGCAGTTCCAGGTGGGGGGAATATGGCTACACCTTC.

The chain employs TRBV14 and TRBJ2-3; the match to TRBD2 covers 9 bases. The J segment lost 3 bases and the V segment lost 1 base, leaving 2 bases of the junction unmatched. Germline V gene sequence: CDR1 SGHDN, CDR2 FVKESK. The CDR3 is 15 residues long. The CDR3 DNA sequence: TGTGCCAGCAGCCAAGGTAGCGGGGGTACAGATACGCAGTATTTT. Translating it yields CASSQGSGGTDTQYF. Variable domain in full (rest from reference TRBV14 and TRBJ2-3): EAGVTQFPSHSVIEKGQTVTLRCDPISGHDNLYWYRRVMGKEIKFLLHFVKESKQDESGMPNNRFLAERTGGTYSTLKVQPAELEDSGVYFCASSQGSGGTDTQYFGPGTRLTVL.

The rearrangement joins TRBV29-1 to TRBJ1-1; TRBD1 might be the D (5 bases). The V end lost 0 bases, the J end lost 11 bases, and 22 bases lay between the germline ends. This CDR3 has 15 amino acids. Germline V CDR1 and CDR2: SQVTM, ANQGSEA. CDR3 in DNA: TGCAGCGTTGAAGATCCAGTCCGGGGACGGCGGGGGGCTTTCTTT. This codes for CSVEDPVRGRRGAFF.

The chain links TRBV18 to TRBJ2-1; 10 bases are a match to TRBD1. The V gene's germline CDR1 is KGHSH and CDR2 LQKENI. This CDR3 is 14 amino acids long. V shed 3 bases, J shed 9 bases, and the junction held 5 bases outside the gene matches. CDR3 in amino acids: CASSPDRGLGEQFF. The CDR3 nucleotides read TGTGCCAGCTCACCTGACAGGGGGCTGGGTGAGCAGTTCTTC.

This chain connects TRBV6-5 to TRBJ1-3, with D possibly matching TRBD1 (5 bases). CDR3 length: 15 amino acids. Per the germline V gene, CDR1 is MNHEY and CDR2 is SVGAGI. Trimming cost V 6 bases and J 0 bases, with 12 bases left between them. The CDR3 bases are TGTGCCAGCAGCCCGGTTGACAGCTCTGGAAACACCATATATTTT. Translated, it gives CASSPVDSSGNTIYF.